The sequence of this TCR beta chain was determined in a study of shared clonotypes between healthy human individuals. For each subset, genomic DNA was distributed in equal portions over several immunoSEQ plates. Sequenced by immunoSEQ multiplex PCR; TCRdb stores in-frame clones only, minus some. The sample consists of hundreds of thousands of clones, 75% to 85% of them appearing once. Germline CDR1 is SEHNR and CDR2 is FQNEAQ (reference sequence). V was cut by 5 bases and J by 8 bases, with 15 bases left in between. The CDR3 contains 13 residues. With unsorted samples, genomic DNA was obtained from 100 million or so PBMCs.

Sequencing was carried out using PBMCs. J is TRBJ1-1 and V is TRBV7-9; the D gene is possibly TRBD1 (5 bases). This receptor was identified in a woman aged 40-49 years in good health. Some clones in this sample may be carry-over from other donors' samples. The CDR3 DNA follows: TGTGCCAGCAGCCAGGGAGTTGGGTCAGAAGCTTTCTTT. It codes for CASSQGVGSEAFF.